This TCR beta chain stems from a study of PD-1 blockade in mismatch repair-deficient tumors. The overall study: Patients had more than ten mismatch repair-deficient cancer types, all previously treated and progressing. Study observations and caveats: Tumor-resident clones, often undetectable pretreatment in blood, expanded then contracted after pembrolizumab.

In regard to this clone: The target antigen is unknown.

Here immunoSEQ multiplex PCR was the method, and the copy in TCRdb shows in-frame clones only, minus some. This sample carries roughly 84,000 clones, approximately 84% of them seen once, and the ten largest clones take about 2.4%. This CDR3 comprises 15 residues. Per the germline V gene, CDR1 is SGHDT and CDR2 is YYEEEE. The V gene lost 4 bases and the J gene lost 0 bases, with 13 bases spanning the gap. All patients were mismatch repair deficient, assessed by either PCR or immunohistochemistry. A few pembrolizumab responders had their TCRs sequenced. The chain combines TRBV5-6 with TRBJ1-2, with D tentatively TRBD1 (6 bases). Sequenced material: peripheral blood, taken 12 weeks after starting pembrolizumab. The receptor comes from an adult with mismatch repair-deficient cancer. The CDR3, as DNA: TGTGCCAGCAGCCAACGGGACACCACTAACTATGGCTACACCTTC. It yields the protein CASSQRDTTNYGYTF.